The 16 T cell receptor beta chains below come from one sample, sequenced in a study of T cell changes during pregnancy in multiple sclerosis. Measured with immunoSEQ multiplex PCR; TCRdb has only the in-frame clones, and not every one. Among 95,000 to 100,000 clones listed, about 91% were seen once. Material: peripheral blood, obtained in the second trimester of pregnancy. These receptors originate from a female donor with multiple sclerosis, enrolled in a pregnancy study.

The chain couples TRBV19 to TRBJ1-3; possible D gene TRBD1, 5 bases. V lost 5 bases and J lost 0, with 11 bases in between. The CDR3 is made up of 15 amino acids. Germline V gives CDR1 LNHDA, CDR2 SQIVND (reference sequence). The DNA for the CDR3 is TGTGCCAGTAGTCTCATCGACAGCTCTGGAAACACCATATATTTT. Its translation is CASSLIDSSGNTIYF.

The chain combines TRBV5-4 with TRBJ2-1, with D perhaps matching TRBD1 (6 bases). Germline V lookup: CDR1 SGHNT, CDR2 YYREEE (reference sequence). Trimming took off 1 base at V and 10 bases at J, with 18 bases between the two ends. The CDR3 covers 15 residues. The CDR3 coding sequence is TGTGCCAGCAGCTTGCCAGGACAGAGTCCCCCCGAGCAGTTCTTC. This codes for CASSLPGQSPPEQFF.

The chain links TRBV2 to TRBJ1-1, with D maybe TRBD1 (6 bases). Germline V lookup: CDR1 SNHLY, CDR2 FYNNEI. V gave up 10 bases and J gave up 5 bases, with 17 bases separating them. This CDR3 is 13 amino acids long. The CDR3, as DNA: TGTGCCAAAAGTACACTGAGGGGGACTGAAGCTTTCTTT. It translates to CAKSTLRGTEAFF.

DNA for the CDR3: TGTGCCAGCAGCTTAGCGGGACAGGGCCCCTACGAGCAGTACTTC. Translating gives CASSLAGQGPYEQYF. This rearrangement joins TRBV13 to TRBJ2-7; TRBD1 matches 9 bases. V lost 1 base, J lost 2 bases, and 3 bases stayed unmatched. Germline V gene lookup returns CDR1 PRHDT and CDR2 FYEKMQ (reference sequence). The CDR3 spans 15 residues.

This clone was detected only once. CDR3: CASYRAGANVLTF. CDR3 sequence (DNA): TGTGCCAGCTACCGGGCTGGGGCCAACGTCCTGACTTTC. This chain joins TRBV5-4 and TRBJ2-6, with unresolved D. Germline lookup yields CDR1 SGHNT and CDR2 YYREEE (reference sequence). This CDR3 is 13 amino acids long. V was trimmed by 7 bases and J by 2 bases, leaving 7 bases between them.

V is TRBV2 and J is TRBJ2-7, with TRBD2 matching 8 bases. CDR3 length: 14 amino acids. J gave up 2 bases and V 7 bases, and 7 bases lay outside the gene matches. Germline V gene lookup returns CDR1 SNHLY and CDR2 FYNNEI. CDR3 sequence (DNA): TGTGCCAGCACGTCGGGGGGGTCCCCCTACGAGCAGTACTTC. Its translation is CASTSGGSPYEQYF.

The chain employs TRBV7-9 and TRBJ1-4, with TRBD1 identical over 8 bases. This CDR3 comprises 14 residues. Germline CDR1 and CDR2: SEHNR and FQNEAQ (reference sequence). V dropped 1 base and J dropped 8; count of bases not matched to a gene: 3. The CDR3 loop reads CASSLGDRREKLFF. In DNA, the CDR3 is TGTGCCAGCAGCTTAGGGGACAGGAGGGAAAAACTGTTTTTT.

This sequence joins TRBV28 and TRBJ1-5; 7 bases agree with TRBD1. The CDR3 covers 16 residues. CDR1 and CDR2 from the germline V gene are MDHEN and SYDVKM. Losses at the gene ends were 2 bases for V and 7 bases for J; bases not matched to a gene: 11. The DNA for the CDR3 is TGTGCCAGCAGTTTAGAGGCCGGGGGCAGGGGGCAGCCCCAGCATTTT. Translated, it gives CASSLEAGGRGQPQHF.

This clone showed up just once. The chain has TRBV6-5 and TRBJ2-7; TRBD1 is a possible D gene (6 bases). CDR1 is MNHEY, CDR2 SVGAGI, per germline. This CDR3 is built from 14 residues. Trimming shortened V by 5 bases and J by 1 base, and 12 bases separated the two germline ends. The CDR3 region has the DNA TGTGCCAGCAGTACCACAGGGAGATCCTACGAGCAGTACTTC. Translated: CASSTTGRSYEQYF.

CDR3 amino acids: CASSYGAGSGELFF. Written as DNA, the CDR3 is TGTGCCAGCAGTTATGGGGCAGGGTCCGGGGAGCTGTTTTTT. This chain joins TRBV6-5 and TRBJ2-2, with a possible D match to TRBD1 (5 bases). This CDR3 region has 14 residues. Looked up from germline, CDR1 is MNHEY and CDR2 is SVGAGI. Trimming removed 3 bases at V and 6 bases at J, with 11 bases between.

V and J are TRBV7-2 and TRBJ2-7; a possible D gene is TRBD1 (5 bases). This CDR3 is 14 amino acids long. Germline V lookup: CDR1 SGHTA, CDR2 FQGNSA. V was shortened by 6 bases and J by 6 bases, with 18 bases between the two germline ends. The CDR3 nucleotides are TGTGCCAGCAGGGAACAGGCAGGGTCGGGCGAGCAGTACTTC. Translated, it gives CASREQAGSGEQYF.

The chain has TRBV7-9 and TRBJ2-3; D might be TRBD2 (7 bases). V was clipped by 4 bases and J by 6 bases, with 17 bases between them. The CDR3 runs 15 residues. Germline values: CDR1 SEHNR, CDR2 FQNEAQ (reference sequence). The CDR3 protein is CASSWREGGVDTQYF. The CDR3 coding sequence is TGTGCCAGCAGCTGGAGGGAGGGGGGAGTGGATACGCAGTATTTT.

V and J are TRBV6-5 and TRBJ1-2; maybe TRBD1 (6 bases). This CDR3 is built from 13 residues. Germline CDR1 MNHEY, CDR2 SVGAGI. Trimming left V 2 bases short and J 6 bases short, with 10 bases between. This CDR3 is CASSYTTGDGYTF. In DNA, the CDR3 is TGTGCCAGCAGTTACACGACAGGAGATGGCTACACCTTC.

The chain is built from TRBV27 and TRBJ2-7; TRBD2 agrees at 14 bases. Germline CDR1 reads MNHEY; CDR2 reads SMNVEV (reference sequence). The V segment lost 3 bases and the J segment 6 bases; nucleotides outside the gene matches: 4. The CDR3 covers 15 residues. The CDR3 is CASSFGLAGGGEQYF. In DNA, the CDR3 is TGTGCCAGCAGTTTCGGACTAGCGGGAGGAGGCGAGCAGTACTTC.

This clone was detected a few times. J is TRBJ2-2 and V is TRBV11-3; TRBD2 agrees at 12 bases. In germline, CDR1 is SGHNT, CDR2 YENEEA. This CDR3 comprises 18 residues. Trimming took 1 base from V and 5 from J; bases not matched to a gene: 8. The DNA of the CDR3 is TGTGCCAGCAGCTTAGTCTACCCCGGACTAGCGGGAACCGGGGAGCTGTTTTTT. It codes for CASSLVYPGLAGTGELFF.

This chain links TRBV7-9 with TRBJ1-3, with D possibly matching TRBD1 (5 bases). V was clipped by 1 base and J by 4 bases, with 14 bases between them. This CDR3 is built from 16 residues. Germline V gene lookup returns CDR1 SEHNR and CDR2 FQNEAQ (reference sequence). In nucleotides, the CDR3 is TGTGCCAGCAGCTTAGTGGGGGGTGCGCCAGGAAACACCATATATTTT. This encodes CASSLVGGAPGNTIYF.